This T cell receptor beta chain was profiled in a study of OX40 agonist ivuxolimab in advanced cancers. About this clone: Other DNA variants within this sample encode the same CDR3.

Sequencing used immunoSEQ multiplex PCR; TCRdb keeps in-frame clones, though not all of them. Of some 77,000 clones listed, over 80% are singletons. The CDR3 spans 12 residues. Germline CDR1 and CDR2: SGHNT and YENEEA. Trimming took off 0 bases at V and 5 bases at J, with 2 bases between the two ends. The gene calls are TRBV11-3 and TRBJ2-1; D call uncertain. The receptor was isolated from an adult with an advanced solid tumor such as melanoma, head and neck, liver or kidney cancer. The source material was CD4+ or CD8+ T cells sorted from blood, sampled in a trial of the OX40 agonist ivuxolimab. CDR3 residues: CASSLDNNEQFF. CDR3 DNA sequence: TGTGCCAGCAGCTTAGACAACAATGAGCAGTTCTTC.